These 8 T cell receptor beta chains were sequenced from one sample in a study of blood T cell repertoires in COVID-19. The repertoire was sequenced with immunoSEQ multiplex PCR; TCRdb's copy has only in-frame clones and lacks some. The data contain just under 20,000 clones, 70% to 90% of them singletons. Sequenced sample: peripheral blood. These receptors came from a human donor with active COVID-19. The donor label of this sample is uncertain.

This chain connects TRBV7-8 to TRBJ1-2; D may be TRBD1 (5 bases). Trimming removed 1 base at V and 7 bases at J, with 7 bases between. The length of the CDR3 is 12 residues. CDR1 is SGHVS, CDR2 FQNEAQ, per germline. CDR3 bases: TGTGCCAGCAGCTTAGGACAGACTGGCTACACCTTC. Protein sequence: CASSLGQTGYTF.

This chain joins TRBV28 and TRBJ2-2, with D perhaps TRBD1 (6 bases). Per the germline V gene, CDR1 is MDHEN and CDR2 is SYDVKM. Trimming took 6 bases from V and 4 from J, leaving 33 bases between them. The CDR3 loop spans 21 amino acids. The CDR3 bases are TGTGCCAGCAGGCCTCGCCCCAGAGGACAGTGGGCGAATTCGGGCACCGGGGAGCTGTTTTTT. Residues: CASRPRPRGQWANSGTGELFF.

The chain recombines TRBV7-3 with TRBJ2-2, with TRBD2 matching 11 bases. Germline values: CDR1 SGHTA, CDR2 FQGTGA. The CDR3 extends over 15 amino acids. The junction had 1 base not matched to a gene; V was cut back by 2 bases and J by 5 bases. The CDR3: CASSLSSGRTGELFF. CDR3 in DNA: TGTGCCAGCAGCTTATCTAGCGGGAGGACCGGGGAGCTGTTTTTT.

This chain connects TRBV19 to TRBJ1-4; TRBD1 agrees at 7 bases. Germline V gene lookup returns CDR1 LNHDA and CDR2 SQIVND (reference sequence). The CDR3 spans 14 residues. V shed 3 bases and J 8 bases; nucleotides not matched to a gene: 6. The CDR3 nucleotides read TGTGCCAGTAGTATCCTTGGAGGGGGCGAAAAACTGTTTTTT. Translating gives CASSILGGGEKLFF.

The chain links TRBV5-6 to TRBJ2-1; 12 bases match TRBD2. This CDR3 has 16 residues. Germline loops: CDR1 SGHDT, CDR2 YYEEEE. V was pared by 4 bases and J by 5 bases, with 7 bases of the junction left unmatched. The CDR3 region is CASSNRLAGGHNEQFF. Here the CDR3 DNA reads TGTGCCAGCAGCAACAGGCTAGCGGGAGGGCACAATGAGCAGTTCTTC.

The chain combines TRBV15 with TRBJ2-7, with D maybe TRBD1 (6 bases). The CDR3 consists of 13 residues. Germline lookup yields CDR1 LNHNV and CDR2 YYDKDF (reference sequence). Trimming shortened V by 1 base and J by 3 bases, and 7 bases separated the two germline ends. CDR3 DNA sequence: TGTGCCACCAGCAGAGTGGACAGCTACGAGCAGTACTTC. Protein: CATSRVDSYEQYF.

This chain uses TRBV6-1 with TRBJ1-5; 7 bases map to TRBD1. With V trimmed by 6 bases and J by 9 bases, 5 bases remained unmatched. The CDR3 has 12 residues. Germline V gene data show CDR1 as MNHNS and CDR2 as SASEGT. In DNA, the CDR3 is TGTGCCAGCAGCCCAAACAGGGGGCCCCAGCATTTT. Translating gives CASSPNRGPQHF.

This rearrangement joins TRBV19 to TRBJ1-5; 8 nucleotides line up with TRBD1. There are 14 residues in the CDR3. Germline trimming cut 10 bases from V and 6 bases from J; bases unmatched to any gene: 11. The V gene's germline CDR1 is LNHDA and CDR2 SQIVND (reference sequence). As DNA, the CDR3 is TGTGCCACTCGCCCTCAGGGGGCCGGTCAGCCCCAGCATTTT. Translated, it gives CATRPQGAGQPQHF.